This T cell receptor (beta chain) came from a study of breast tumors, draining lymph nodes, adjacent tissues. Samples came from axillary lymph nodes draining the breast cancer. The CDR3 is made up of 12 amino acids. Per the germline V gene, CDR1 is LNHNV and CDR2 is YYDKDF (reference sequence). TCRdb itself ran the multiplex PCR reads through MiXCR, one entry per CDR3 protein. This sample has about 230,000 distinct CDR3 sequences, with around 32% found just once. The receptor comes from a female donor with breast cancer. Some clones in this sample may be carry-over from other donors' samples. Source material: axillary lymph node tissue. The rearrangement uses TRBV15 and TRBJ2-1, with D possibly TRBD1 on 6 matching bases. CDR3 DNA: TGTGCTTCCAGGGGCGGGTACAATGAGCAGTTCTTC. This sequence encodes CASRGGYNEQFF.